These 22 T cell receptor beta chains were all obtained from the same sample, sequenced in a study of cytomegalovirus exposure and HLA in healthy donors. A multiplex PCR was run with 60 Vbeta primers and 13 Jbeta primers. The table came from immunoSEQ multiplex PCR; TCRdb's copy has only in-frame clones and leaves some out. Of 150,000 to 200,000 clones listed, around 81% are singletons. Sequenced input: PBMCs. The receptors derive from a man younger than 30 in good health and CMV-seronegative.

The V and J genes are TRBV11-2 and TRBJ1-1; the match to TRBD1 covers 7 bases. Germline loops: CDR1 SGHAT, CDR2 FQNNGV. The V and J ends lost 5 bases and 2 bases, in that order; junction bases with no gene match: 5. The CDR3 has 14 amino acids. CDR3 in DNA: TGTGCCAGCAGCCCGCAGGGGGGAAACACTGAAGCTTTCTTT. Translated, it gives CASSPQGGNTEAFF.

The chain recombines TRBV28 with TRBJ1-3; TRBD1 matches at 8 bases. Trimming took 3 bases from V and 8 from J; bases not matched to a gene: 0. The CDR3 has 12 residues. The germline CDR1 and CDR2 sequences are MDHEN and SYDVKM. The CDR3 sequence: CASSLTGDTIYF. The DNA for the CDR3 is TGTGCCAGCAGTTTGACAGGGGACACCATATATTTT.

This clone occurred once. The rearrangement links TRBV7-9 to TRBJ1-6; D gene ambiguous. Trimming removed 8 bases at V and 0 bases at J, with 8 bases between. The CDR3 extends over 14 amino acids. Germline V lookup: CDR1 SEHNR, CDR2 FQNEAQ (reference sequence). The CDR3 loop is CASLESSYNSPLHF. CDR3 nucleotides: TGTGCCAGCCTGGAGAGCTCCTATAATTCACCCCTCCACTTT.

The chain uses TRBV4-3 and TRBJ2-2, with TRBD1 identical over 10 bases. After removal of 4 bases from V and 6 bases from J, the junction contained 8 bases not matched to a gene. The CDR3 length is 16 residues. Germline V lookup: CDR1 LGHNA, CDR2 YSLEER. The DNA for the CDR3 is TGCGCCAGCAGCCCCGGGACAGGGGTGTATTCCGGGGAGCTGTTTTTT. Translated: CASSPGTGVYSGELFF.

This rearrangement joins TRBV7-8 to TRBJ2-1, with 12 bases matching TRBD2. CDR1 and CDR2 from the germline V gene are SGHVS and FQNEAQ. With V trimmed by 5 bases and J by 3 bases, 5 bases remained unmatched. This CDR3 is 16 amino acids long. CDR3 in amino acids: CASSEWTSGVYNEQFF. CDR3 DNA sequence: TGTGCCAGCAGCGAATGGACTAGCGGGGTCTACAATGAGCAGTTCTTC.

The chain employs TRBV28 and TRBJ1-6; no clear D. CDR3 length equals 16 residues. Trimming shortened V by 6 bases and J by 10 bases, and 22 bases separated the two germline ends. Germline values: CDR1 MDHEN, CDR2 SYDVKM. The CDR3 loop reads CASSSVDRRSSSPLHF. CDR3 nucleotides: TGTGCCAGCAGCTCGGTCGACCGCCGATCTAGCTCACCCCTCCACTTT.

This clone has only one observation. The chain has TRBV4-2 and TRBJ2-1, with D maybe TRBD2 (6 bases). Germline-derived CDR1 and CDR2 are LGHNA and YNFKEQ. Trimming pared 0 bases from V and 12 bases from J, leaving 12 bases between. This CDR3 spans 13 amino acids. DNA for the CDR3: TGTGCCAGCAGCCAAGAAAGGAGGGCAAGGCAGTTCTTC. It translates to CASSQERRARQFF.

The chain combines TRBV25-1 with TRBJ1-2; TRBD1 agrees at 10 bases. Germline loops: CDR1 MGHDK, CDR2 SYGVNS. The junction had 8 bases not matched to a gene; V was cut back by 3 bases and J by 1 base. This CDR3 is built from 17 residues. CDR3 region: CASSDFGGDRGNYGYTF. The DNA of the CDR3 is TGTGCCAGCAGTGACTTCGGGGGGGACAGGGGTAACTATGGCTACACCTTC.

This clone was seen a handful of times. This chain connects TRBV10-3 to TRBJ1-1, with D tentatively TRBD1 (6 bases). From germline, CDR1 is ENHRY and CDR2 SYGVKD. There are 12 residues in the CDR3. Trimming removed 2 bases at V and 7 bases at J, with 8 bases between. CDR3 loop: CAISEPTGEAFF. The CDR3 DNA sequence: TGTGCCATCAGTGAGCCGACAGGTGAAGCTTTCTTT.

This chain links TRBV30 with TRBJ2-7; TRBD1 matches 7 bases. Germline lookup yields CDR1 GTSNPN and CDR2 SVGIG (reference sequence). With 2 bases clipped from V and 7 bases from J, the junction kept 11 bases outside the gene matches. The CDR3 is 14 residues long. The chain's CDR3 is CAWSPGTAPGEQYF. In nucleotides, the CDR3 is TGTGCCTGGAGTCCCGGGACAGCCCCCGGGGAGCAGTACTTC.

In this sample, this clone turned up once. This chain joins TRBV4-2 and TRBJ2-7; 8 bases are a match to TRBD1. Trimming took 4 bases from V and 0 from J; bases not matched to a gene: 17. Germline V lookup: CDR1 LGHNA, CDR2 YNFKEQ. The length of the CDR3 is 19 residues. In DNA form, the CDR3 reads TGTGCCAGCAGCCCCAACGGACAGGGTGGCTACCCCCCCTCCTACGAGCAGTACTTC. Its translation: CASSPNGQGGYPPSYEQYF.

This clone was picked up a small number of times. The genes are TRBV7-8 and TRBJ1-2; TRBD1 matches 8 bases. The ends lost 1 base at V and 3 bases at J; junction bases unmatched: 7. Germline assignment: CDR1 SGHVS and CDR2 FQNEAQ. The CDR3 loop spans 16 amino acids. CDR3 DNA: TGTGCCAGCAGCTTAGTGGGGGCAGGGGGCGACTATGGCTACACCTTC. It encodes CASSLVGAGGDYGYTF.

The gene calls are TRBV5-4 and TRBJ2-1; D is unresolved. CDR1 is SGHNT and CDR2 is YYREEE in the germline V gene (reference sequence). The CDR3 runs 15 residues. V lost 0 bases, J lost 0 bases, and 7 bases lay in between. The CDR3 bases are TGTGCCAGCAGCTTGGACGTGAGCTCCTACAATGAGCAGTTCTTC. Its translation is CASSLDVSSYNEQFF.

The V call is TRBV5-6, the J call TRBJ1-1; D gene ambiguous. The CDR3 totals 14 residues. Trimming shortened V by 0 bases and J by 7 bases, and 13 bases separated the two germline ends. Germline V lookup: CDR1 SGHDT, CDR2 YYEEEE. As DNA, the CDR3 is TGTGCCAGCAGCTTGGGGGCGTCCGGGATTGAAGCTTTCTTT. It translates to CASSLGASGIEAFF.

The chain couples TRBV5-1 to TRBJ2-3; D not certain. Per germline, CDR1 SGHRS and CDR2 YFSETQ. Trimming took off 4 bases at V and 6 bases at J, with 12 bases between the two ends. CDR3 size: 13 residues. In nucleotides, the CDR3 is TGCGCCAGCAGCCCCCTCTCCGCGGATACGCAGTATTTT. Protein sequence: CASSPLSADTQYF.

The rearrangement joins TRBV6-5 to TRBJ1-5; D remains unclear. Looked up from germline, CDR1 is MNHEY and CDR2 is SVGAGI. CDR3 length: 12 amino acids. Here the CDR3 DNA reads TGTGCTACGGGGAGTAGCAATCAGCCCCAGCATTTT. Translated: CATGSSNQPQHF.

The chain recombines TRBV4-1 with TRBJ2-1, with unresolved D. The V end lost 1 base, the J end lost 5 bases, and 12 bases lay between the germline ends. Germline lookup yields CDR1 MGHRA and CDR2 YSYEKL. This CDR3 spans 15 amino acids. CDR3 residues: CASSQGRQVNNEQFF. The CDR3 DNA reads TGCGCCAGCAGCCAAGGCCGTCAGGTTAACAATGAGCAGTTCTTC.

The rearrangement uses TRBV18 and TRBJ1-1, with 9 bases identical to TRBD1. The junction had 8 bases not matched to a gene; V was cut back by 5 bases and J by 1 base. Germline-derived CDR1 and CDR2 are KGHSH and LQKENI. This CDR3 region has 16 residues. The CDR3, as DNA: TGTGCCAGCTCATCGATGACAGGGGGTGAGAACACTGAAGCTTTCTTT. Translation: CASSSMTGGENTEAFF. The full variable domain, in which reference TRBV18 and TRBJ1-1 provide the parts outside the CDR3, is NAGVMQNPRHLVRRRGQEARLRCSPMKGHSHVYWYRQLPEEGLKFMVYLQKENIIDESGMPKERFSAEFPKEGPSILRIQQVVRGDSAAYFCASSSMTGGENTEAFFGQGTRLTVV.

The J gene is TRBJ2-5, the V gene TRBV4-1; D perhaps matches TRBD2 (7 bases). Trimming pared 2 bases from V and 2 bases from J, leaving 15 bases between. The CDR3 runs 16 residues. CDR1 is MGHRA and CDR2 is YSYEKL in the germline V gene. The CDR3 loop is CASSQSRGRGQETQYF. DNA of the CDR3: TGCGCCAGCAGCCAAAGTCGGGGGAGGGGGCAAGAGACCCAGTACTTC.

The chain employs TRBV4-3 and TRBJ2-1; TRBD2 matches at 11 bases. The CDR3 spans 15 residues. CDR1 is LGHNA, CDR2 YSLEER, per germline. After removal of 0 bases from V and 8 bases from J, the junction contained 3 bases not matched to a gene. CDR3 nucleotide sequence: TGCGCCAGCAGCCAAGAGACTAGCGGGATCCATGAGCAGTTCTTC. Translated, it gives CASSQETSGIHEQFF.

The CDR3 region is CASSPPGQEVDGYTF. The CDR3 bases are TGTGCCAGCAGTCCGCCGGGACAGGAGGTCGATGGCTACACCTTC. This rearrangement joins TRBV28 to TRBJ1-2; 8 nucleotides line up with TRBD1. The J segment lost 6 bases and the V segment lost 5 bases, leaving 11 bases of the junction unmatched. This CDR3 has 15 residues. Germline lookup yields CDR1 MDHEN and CDR2 SYDVKM.

This chain connects TRBV7-9 to TRBJ2-3, with a possible D match to TRBD2 (6 bases). The CDR3 sequence is 12 residues long. The V gene's germline CDR1 is SEHNR and CDR2 FQNEAQ (reference sequence). V was clipped by 5 bases and J by 6 bases, with 9 bases between them. The CDR3 DNA reads as TGTGCCAGCAGCCCCGCGGGGGATACGCAGTATTTT. Protein: CASSPAGDTQYF. The full variable domain, rest sourced from reference TRBV7-9 and TRBJ2-3, is DTGVSQNPRHKITKRGQNVTFRCDPISEHNRLYWYRQTLGQGPEFLTYFQNEAQLEKSRLLSDRFSAERPKGSFSTLEIQRTEQGDSAMYLCASSPAGDTQYFGPGTRLTVL.